The entry below describes one T cell receptor (beta chain). These data are taken from a study of blood T cell repertoires in COVID-19. Study overall: Specimens from acute and convalescent COVID-19 originated in the United States, Italy and Spain. Sources were T cells, B-cell-depleted T cells, or PBMCs; the material itself was cDNA or gDNA.

The Seattle site enrolled patients during active infection and followed them longitudinally. The authors' processing: Amplifying reference gene primers gave estimates of nucleated cell counts. Assay: immunoSEQ multiplex PCR; the TCRdb copy retains only in-frame clones and omits some. That table is the source of V, J and clone size, and D and trimming were worked out from the DNA. The data show about 89,000 clones, with just under 80% seen just once and about 6% held by the top ten. Unmatched junction bases numbered 6, after V lost 5 bases and J lost 0 bases. The CDR3 covers 15 residues. Germline-derived CDR1 and CDR2 are MDHEN and SYDVKM.

This TCR was recovered from a man between 65 and 79 years old with COVID-19, enrolled during active disease. The sample taken for sequencing was peripheral blood. The chain couples TRBV28 to TRBJ1-1; 7 nucleotides line up with TRBD1. CDR3 coding DNA: TGTGCCAGCAGTACCCTGGACAGGATGAACACTGAAGCTTTCTTT. Its protein product is CASSTLDRMNTEAFF. Full variable domain (rest looked up from reference TRBV28 and TRBJ1-1): DVKVTQSSRYLVKRTGEKVFLECVQDMDHENMFWYRQDPGLGLRLIYFSYDVKMKEKGDIPEGYSVSREKKERFSLILESASTNQTSMYLCASSTLDRMNTEAFFGQGTRLTVV.